A selection of T cell receptor beta chains follows, all from one sample in a study of post-analysis software for immune sequencing data. In TCRdb, the PCR reads were re-called with MiXCR into one record per CDR3 protein. The table lists 180,000 or so distinct CDR3 sequences, 25% to 35% of them singletons, with approximately 3.6% in the top ten. Sequenced sample: blood. Receptors were obtained from a girl aged 2-17 years with multiple sclerosis. Each CDR3 is given with its conserved first and last residue. A D gene is named only where the DNA matches it firmly. Size is stated for part of the rows, as once, few or many counts, or as a class when the clone is expanded.

j_gene | v_gene | abundance | d_gene | CDR3aa | CDR3nt
TRBJ2-5 | TRBV12-3/TRBV12-4 | NA | NA | CASRPRGQETQYF | TGTGCCAGCAGGCCCCGGGGGCAAGAGACCCAGTACTTC
TRBJ2-4 | TRBV20-1 | NA | NA | CSARDLEVKNIQYF | TGCAGTGCGCGGGACCTCGAGGTCAAAAACATTCAGTACTTC
TRBJ2-2 | TRBV20-1 | NA | NA | CSASRAGNTGELFF | TGCAGTGCTAGTCGAGCGGGGAACACCGGGGAGCTGTTTTTT
TRBJ2-1 | TRBV6-6 | NA | NA | CASSSPDWLEQFF | TGTGCCAGCAGTTCACCTGACTGGTTAGAGCAGTTCTTC
TRBJ2-1 | TRBV20-1 | many | TRBD2 | CSARDPGLAGVSEQFF | TGCAGTGCTAGAGACCCGGGACTAGCGGGAGTAAGTGAGCAGTTCTTC
TRBJ2-1 | TRBV20-1 | NA | TRBD2 | CSARETSGGQNEQFF | TGCAGTGCTAGAGAAACTAGCGGGGGACAAAATGAGCAGTTCTTC
TRBJ2-4 | TRBV9 | NA | NA | CASSSPSKNIQYF | TGTGCCAGCAGCTCCCCTTCCAAAAACATTCAGTACTTC
TRBJ2-7 | TRBV10-3 | many | TRBD1 | CAISDMDRSSYEQYF | TGTGCCATCAGTGATATGGACAGGAGCTCCTACGAGCAGTACTTC
TRBJ1-1 | TRBV5-1 | few | NA | CASSLEWAGKDEAFF | TGCGCCAGCAGCTTGGAATGGGCAGGGAAGGATGAAGCTTTCTTT
TRBJ1-1 | TRBV12-3/TRBV12-4 | NA | NA | CASSLREGTEAFF | TGTGCCAGCAGTTTACGGGAAGGGACTGAAGCTTTCTTT
TRBJ2-3 | TRBV5-1 | many | NA | CASSLDYSGDTQYF | TGCGCCAGCAGCTTGGACTATTCGGGAGATACGCAGTATTTT
TRBJ2-7 | TRBV3-1 | many | NA | CASSRYRTGYEQYF | TGTGCCAGCAGCCGTTACAGAACGGGCTACGAGCAGTACTTC
TRBJ1-6 | TRBV12-3/TRBV12-4 | NA | TRBD1 | CASSFGTGVSPLHF | TGTGCCAGCAGTTTCGGGACAGGGGTTTCACCCCTCCACTTT
TRBJ1-5 | TRBV25-1 | NA | NA | CASRPGANQPQHF | TGTGCCAGCAGACCGGGGGCGAATCAGCCCCAGCATTTT
TRBJ2-3 | TRBV28 | NA | TRBD2 | CANSLWGTSGNGWGTDTQYF | TGTGCCAACAGTTTATGGGGGACTAGCGGGAACGGGTGGGGCACAGATACGCAGTATTTT
TRBJ2-7 | TRBV5-1 | few | NA | CASSFGGSAYNEQYF | TGCGCCAGCAGCTTTGGTGGGAGTGCCTACAATGAGCAGTACTTC
TRBJ1-4 | TRBV18 | NA | NA | CASSPTQQGINEKLFF | TGTGCCAGCTCACCGACTCAACAAGGAATAAATGAAAAACTGTTTTTT
TRBJ1-5 | TRBV7-9 | few | NA | CASSLTEAGNQPQHF | TGTGCCAGCAGCTTAACAGAGGCGGGCAATCAGCCCCAGCATTTT
TRBJ2-1 | TRBV12-3/TRBV12-4 | many | NA | CATRQDLSSYNEQFF | TGTGCCACAAGACAGGACTTGAGTTCCTACAATGAGCAGTTCTTC
TRBJ2-1 | TRBV7-2 | NA | NA | CASSLGRRQNYNEQFF | TGTGCCAGCAGCTTAGGCCGGAGACAGAATTACAATGAGCAGTTCTTC
TRBJ2-1 | TRBV5-1 | few | NA | CASNLVGNSRNEQFF | TGCGCCAGCAACTTGGTTGGGAACAGCAGGAATGAGCAGTTCTTC
TRBJ2-7 | TRBV12-3/TRBV12-4 | many | NA | CASSLRDFTSYEQYF | TGTGCCAGCAGCTTAAGGGACTTTACCTCCTACGAGCAGTACTTC